This TCR beta chain comes out of a study of blood T cell repertoires in COVID-19. The data were produced by immunoSEQ multiplex PCR, yet TCRdb's version contains in-frame clones alone and is incomplete. Of some 130,000 clones in the sample, around 85% were seen once. The CDR3 covers 14 residues. Germline V gene sequence: CDR1 MNHEY, CDR2 SMNVEV (reference sequence). The V gene lost 2 bases and the J gene lost 10 bases, with 15 bases spanning the gap. Sequencing used peripheral blood. The TCR was taken from a human donor in a cohort sampled during active COVID-19. The chain is built from TRBV27 and TRBJ1-3; D is possibly TRBD1 (5 bases). The DNA for the CDR3 is TGTGCCAGCAGTTTACGATTTGACAGCCGGACCATATATTTT. Translating gives CASSLRFDSRTIYF.